The 30 T cell receptor beta chains listed next were all sequenced from one sample in a study of CD8 T cells in ankylosing spondylitis. Using its own MiXCR run on the 5' RACE reads, TCRdb lists one record per CDR3 protein. The sample shows some 240,000 distinct CDR3 sequences, 18% of them seen only once. Sequencing was done on a sample of blood, either unsorted or a sorted T cell fraction (not recorded which). These receptors were collected from a male donor with ankylosing spondylitis or in good health (not recorded which).

The gene calls are TRBV5-1 and TRBJ2-5; the D is unclear. Germline CDR1 SGHRS, CDR2 YFSETQ. The V end lost 4 bases, the J end lost 1 base, and 8 bases lay between the germline ends. The CDR3 contains 13 residues. The CDR3 region has the DNA TGCGCCAGCAGCGGATACAGCCAAGAGACCCAGTACTTC. Translation: CASSGYSQETQYF.

The J gene is TRBJ2-1, the V gene TRBV14; unclear D gene. This CDR3 region has 15 residues. Germline V CDR1 and CDR2: SGHDN, FVKESK. The germline V and J ends were trimmed by 2 bases and 2 bases, with 10 bases remaining between them. The CDR3 DNA reads TGTGCCAGCAGCCAAACGGAACTCCCCTACAATGAGCAGTTCTTC. Protein sequence: CASSQTELPYNEQFF.

J is TRBJ2-1 and V is TRBV5-6; D gene uncertain. This CDR3 comprises 14 residues. Germline CDR1 is SGHDT and CDR2 is YYEEEE. The ends were cut back, 1 base at V and 9 bases at J, with 14 bases in the middle. DNA of the CDR3: TGTGCCAGCAGCTTGTCCCGACGTATCCGTGAGCAGTTCTTC. Its translation is CASSLSRRIREQFF.

In its sample, this clonotype was seen many times. This chain joins TRBV4-3 and TRBJ2-1; D is uncertain. The germline V and J ends were trimmed by 0 bases and 3 bases, with 12 bases remaining between them. CDR1 and CDR2 (germline): LGHNA, YSLEER. The CDR3 runs to 16 residues. CDR3: CASSQDRQRFYNEQFF. The CDR3 bases are TGCGCCAGCAGCCAAGATCGTCAACGATTCTACAATGAGCAGTTCTTC.

This clonotype came up a few times. The V and J genes are TRBV27 and TRBJ2-7, with 7 nucleotides matching TRBD1. CDR1 and CDR2 from the germline V gene are MNHEY and SMNVEV (reference sequence). After removal of 2 bases from V and 7 bases from J, the junction contained 5 bases not matched to a gene. The CDR3 runs to 13 residues. The CDR3 spells CASSLGQALEQYF. CDR3 bases: TGTGCCAGCAGTTTAGGACAGGCCTTAGAGCAGTACTTC.

This clonotype appeared a few times. The rearrangement joins TRBV7-6 to TRBJ2-7; D uncertain. CDR1 and CDR2 (germline): SGHVS, FNYEAQ. V lost 5 bases, J lost 5 bases, and 13 bases lay in between. This CDR3 is built from 13 residues. CDR3 residues: CASSTAHYDEQYF. The CDR3 nucleotides are TGTGCCAGCAGCACAGCTCATTACGACGAGCAGTACTTC.

The rearrangement uses TRBV12-3 or TRBV12-4 and TRBJ1-1; possibly TRBD1 for D (5 bases). CDR3 length: 17 residues. The V end was cut by 4 bases, the J end by 4 bases, with 22 bases between. CDR3 amino acids: CASSSQTVNPRGTEAFF. The CDR3 DNA reads as TGTGCCAGCAGTTCACAGACGGTGAATCCTAGGGGCACTGAAGCTTTCTTT.

The sample holds many counts of this clonotype. The J gene is TRBJ2-7, the V gene TRBV12-3 or TRBV12-4, with TRBD2 matching 8 bases. V trimming: 1 base; J trimming: 4 bases; junction bases outside the gene matches: 6. The CDR3 loop spans 15 amino acids. CDR3 amino acids: CASSLGLAGLYEQYF. The CDR3 DNA is TGTGCCAGCAGTTTAGGGCTAGCGGGCCTTTACGAGCAGTACTTC.

This clonotype was detected only a few times. The chain carries TRBV4-1 and TRBJ2-1; a weak D match, TRBD2 (5 bases). Trimming stripped 3 bases from V and 3 bases from J, with 21 bases between. The CDR3 is 18 residues long. The germline V gene encodes CDR1 MGHRA and CDR2 YSYEKL. The CDR3 reads CASSHDPGSAGDYNEQFF. The CDR3 DNA follows: TGCGCCAGCAGCCACGACCCTGGCTCCGCCGGGGACTACAATGAGCAGTTCTTC.

The genes are TRBV20-1 and TRBJ1-5, with a tentative D call TRBD1 (6 bases). V lost 3 bases and J lost 3, with 18 bases in between. This CDR3 region has 16 residues. Germline-derived CDR1 and CDR2 are DFQATT and SNEGSKA (reference sequence). The CDR3 here is CSASHPIGGPNQPQHF. Here the CDR3 DNA reads TGCAGTGCTAGTCATCCAATTGGGGGGCCCAATCAGCCCCAGCATTTT.

This clonotype was observed a handful of times. This rearrangement joins TRBV6-5 to TRBJ2-7; 13 nucleotides align to TRBD2. The CDR3 has 15 amino acids. V shed 2 bases and J 11 bases; nucleotides not matched to a gene: 9. Germline assignment: CDR1 MNHEY and CDR2 SVGAGI. The CDR3 region is CASSYGTGTSGIEYF. The CDR3 DNA follows: TGTGCCAGCAGTTACGGAACCGGGACTAGCGGGATAGAGTACTTC.

The chain combines TRBV11-2 with TRBJ2-5; D remains ambiguous. With 7 bases removed from V and 2 bases from J, the gap between germline ends came to 11 bases. The length of the CDR3 is 13 residues. From germline, CDR1 is SGHAT and CDR2 FQNNGV. The CDR3 here is CASMENFQETQYF. The CDR3 nucleotides are TGTGCCAGCATGGAAAATTTTCAAGAGACCCAGTACTTC.

This clonotype appeared a few times. This rearrangement joins TRBV29-1 to TRBJ2-3; the D call may be TRBD1 or TRBD2 (5 bases each). This CDR3 is 16 amino acids long. Trimming cost V 4 bases and J 3 bases, with 20 bases left between them. Germline V CDR1 and CDR2: SQVTM, ANQGSEA. The CDR3 DNA sequence: TGCAGCGTTGGGCCCCTCGGGGACCTCCCAACAGATACGCAGTATTTT. Protein sequence: CSVGPLGDLPTDTQYF.

This clonotype was seen many times. V gene TRBV6-5 combines with J gene TRBJ2-1; no clear D gene. The CDR3 loop spans 15 amino acids. The germline CDR1 and CDR2 sequences are MNHEY and SVGAGI. V was pared by 2 bases and J by 6 bases, with 14 bases between. CDR3 sequence: CASSYNGPPSNEQFF. In nucleotides, the CDR3 is TGTGCCAGCAGTTACAACGGGCCGCCCTCCAATGAGCAGTTCTTC.

V is TRBV28 and J is TRBJ2-7, with D tentatively TRBD2 (5 bases). Germline V lookup: CDR1 MDHEN, CDR2 SYDVKM. This CDR3 is 12 amino acids long. Trimming pared 1 base from V and 7 bases from J, leaving 8 bases between. The CDR3 is CASSLYPGEQYF. CDR3 nucleotide sequence: TGTGCCAGCAGTTTATACCCGGGAGAGCAGTACTTC.

This clonotype was found a few times. The rearrangement uses TRBV9 and TRBJ2-3; possible D gene TRBD2, 5 bases. The CDR3 has 13 amino acids. V lost 6 bases and J 1 base, leaving 9 bases between the germline ends. Germline V lookup: CDR1 SGDLS, CDR2 YYNGEE. DNA of the CDR3: TGTGCCAGCATCCGGGATGGCACAGATACGCAGTATTTT. Translated, it gives CASIRDGTDTQYF.

This clonotype came up a few times. The chain recombines TRBV20-1 with TRBJ2-3, with 8 bases identical to TRBD2. Germline assignment: CDR1 DFQATT and CDR2 SNEGSKA (reference sequence). The CDR3 extends over 17 amino acids. After removal of 0 bases from V and 4 bases from J, the junction contained 12 bases not matched to a gene. The CDR3 loop reads CSARDESGRYSPDTQYF. CDR3 DNA: TGCAGTGCTAGAGATGAAAGCGGGAGATATAGCCCAGATACGCAGTATTTT.

In its sample, this clonotype was seen many times. The chain uses TRBV7-8 and TRBJ2-7, with TRBD1 matching over 10 bases. The germline V gene has CDR1 SGHVS and CDR2 FQNEAQ. J gave up 5 bases and V 2 bases, and 6 bases lay outside the gene matches. This CDR3 has 15 residues. The CDR3 DNA follows: TGTGCCAGCAGCTTACCGCGACAGGGGGCCCACGAGCAGTACTTC. Its protein is CASSLPRQGAHEQYF.

In the case of this clonotype: Being one base from a much bigger clone, this may be a read error. The V gene is TRBV7-9, the J gene TRBJ2-7, with D uncertain. From germline, CDR1 is SEHNR and CDR2 FQNEAQ (reference sequence). This CDR3 spans 13 amino acids. V shed 3 bases and J shed 5 bases, with 11 bases lying between them. CDR3 protein: CASSFQETNEQYF. DNA of the CDR3: TGTGCCAGCAGCTTCCAGGAGACCAACGAGCAGTACTTC. Complete variable domain (other parts from reference TRBV7-9 and TRBJ2-7): DTGVSQNPRHKITKRGQNVTFRCDPISEHNRLYWYRQTLGQGPEFLTYFQNEAQLEKSRLLSDRFSAERPKGSFSTLEIQRTEQGDSAMYLCASSFQETNEQYFGPGTRLTVT.

The chain recombines TRBV7-8 with TRBJ2-7; 8 nucleotides align to TRBD1. The V and J ends lost 5 bases and 3 bases, in that order; junction bases with no gene match: 6. This CDR3 comprises 14 residues. In germline, CDR1 is SGHVS, CDR2 FQNEAQ. This CDR3 reads CASSPRDRYYEQYF. CDR3 nucleotides: TGTGCCAGCAGCCCCCGGGACAGGTACTACGAGCAGTACTTC.

This clonotype was found a few times. The chain carries TRBV7-9 and TRBJ1-1; D ambiguous. CDR1 SEHNR and CDR2 FQNEAQ come from the germline V gene (reference sequence). CDR3 length: 15 residues. V was shortened by 4 bases and J by 5 bases, with 17 bases between the two germline ends. The DNA of the CDR3 is TGTGCCAGCAGCTCATGGAGCAGCCTCGGGACTGAAGCTTTCTTT. Its protein is CASSSWSSLGTEAFF.

This clonotype appeared a few times. Here the CDR3 DNA reads TGTGCCAGCAGTTCGGACAAGTCTATGGGGACCCAGTACTTC. It is translated as CASSSDKSMGTQYF. The chain recombines TRBV6-5 with TRBJ2-5; a weak D match, TRBD1 (5 bases). Per germline, CDR1 MNHEY and CDR2 SVGAGI. The germline V and J ends were trimmed by 4 bases and 7 bases, with 16 bases remaining between them. The CDR3 consists of 14 residues.

This clonotype was found many times. The gene calls are TRBV20-1 and TRBJ2-1; a possible D gene is TRBD2 (6 bases). The CDR3 spans 18 residues. Germline-derived CDR1 and CDR2 are DFQATT and SNEGSKA (reference sequence). The V and J ends lost 8 bases and 2 bases respectively, with 28 bases between them. This chain's CDR3 is CSPRIAAGSPGAYNEQFF. The DNA of the CDR3 is TGCAGTCCACGCATTGCGGCGGGAAGCCCGGGGGCCTACAATGAGCAGTTCTTC.

The chain joins TRBV2 to TRBJ2-7; D is perhaps TRBD2 (5 bases). This CDR3 is 14 amino acids long. The V and J ends lost 5 bases and 3 bases respectively, with 14 bases between them. Germline V CDR1 and CDR2: SNHLY, FYNNEI. The CDR3 reads CASSSLWGDYEQYF. The CDR3 region has the DNA TGTGCCAGCAGTTCGCTTTGGGGAGACTACGAGCAGTACTTC. Full variable domain (rest looked up from reference TRBV2 and TRBJ2-7): EPEVTQTPSHQVTQMGQEVILRCVPISNHLYFYWYRQILGQKVEFLVSFYNNEISEKSEIFDDQFSVERPDGSNFTLKIRSTKLEDSAMYFCASSSLWGDYEQYFGPGTRLTVT.

This clonotype has only a few counts. The gene calls are TRBV12-3 or TRBV12-4 and TRBJ1-1; D unresolved. Trimming cost V 8 bases and J 1 base, with 8 bases left between them. This CDR3 comprises 12 residues. The CDR3 sequence is CASGYRNTEAFF. CDR3 nucleotide sequence: TGTGCCAGCGGGTACAGGAACACTGAAGCTTTCTTT.

This clonotype was detected only a few times. The chain combines TRBV4-3 with TRBJ2-7; D gene unclear. Germline V CDR1 and CDR2: LGHNA, YSLEER. The CDR3 contains 15 residues. Trimming took 0 bases from V and 1 from J, leaving 10 bases between them. The CDR3 bases are TGCGCCAGCAGCCAAGATCAGGCACCTTCCTACGAGCAGTACTTC. As protein: CASSQDQAPSYEQYF.

This clonotype was counted a few times. This sequence joins TRBV20-1 and TRBJ2-1, with 8 positions matching TRBD2. Trimming at V came to 3 bases and at J to 9 bases, leaving 16 bases not matched to a gene. CDR1 and CDR2 from the germline V gene are DFQATT and SNEGSKA (reference sequence). CDR3 length: 16 residues. This CDR3 is CSASPRSGVRPPEQFF. The CDR3 DNA reads as TGCAGTGCTAGCCCCCGTAGCGGGGTGCGCCCCCCTGAGCAGTTCTTC.

The chain combines TRBV3-1 with TRBJ2-4; D unclear. The V gene's germline CDR1 is LGHDT and CDR2 YNNKEL (reference sequence). This CDR3 contains 14 residues. Trimming took 0 bases from V and 4 from J, leaving 7 bases between them. The CDR3 sequence is CASSQDVLKNIQYF. The DNA of the CDR3 is TGTGCCAGCAGCCAAGACGTATTAAAAAACATTCAGTACTTC.

The chain carries TRBV20-1 and TRBJ2-1; D unclear. Germline V gene data show CDR1 as DFQATT and CDR2 as SNEGSKA (reference sequence). The CDR3 loop spans 11 amino acids. Trimming removed 5 bases at V and 9 bases at J, with 11 bases between. This CDR3 reads CSAYAWPEQFF. The CDR3 DNA reads as TGCAGTGCTTACGCCTGGCCTGAGCAGTTCTTC.

The V and J genes are TRBV4-1 and TRBJ2-7; D may match TRBD1 or TRBD2 (5 bases each). The V and J ends lost 3 bases and 3 bases respectively, with 12 bases between them. CDR1 MGHRA and CDR2 YSYEKL come from the germline V gene. This CDR3 is built from 14 residues. CDR3 amino acids: CASSHEGLNYEQYF. CDR3 DNA: TGCGCCAGCAGCCACGAGGGGCTCAACTACGAGCAGTACTTC.